The 14 T cell receptor beta chains reported below all come from one sample, sequenced in a study of T cell clones after liver transplantation. Profiled with immunoSEQ multiplex PCR; TCRdb holds only in-frame clones, not every one. The sample holds some 40,000 clones, 86% seen once. This sample comprised CD4+ T cells from blood, obtained 24 months after liver transplant. The receptor set was obtained from a human patient who received a liver transplant. Some of the T cells might come from the graft donor.

The genes are TRBV6-6 and TRBJ1-4; D is uncertain. V dropped 6 bases and J dropped 2 bases, with 10 bases sitting between them. Germline CDR1 MNHNY, CDR2 SVGAGI (reference sequence). The CDR3 is 14 amino acids. Here the CDR3 DNA reads TGTGCCAGCAGCCCTTACGGGACTAATGAAAAACTGTTTTTT. Its protein is CASSPYGTNEKLFF.

The rearrangement links TRBV2 to TRBJ2-5; TRBD2 matches at 14 bases. In germline, CDR1 is SNHLY, CDR2 FYNNEI. The CDR3 has 15 residues. With 6 bases clipped from V and 3 bases from J, the junction kept 3 bases outside the gene matches. CDR3 loop: CASRGLAGGEETQYF. The CDR3 bases are TGTGCCAGCAGAGGACTAGCGGGGGGCGAAGAGACCCAGTACTTC.

CDR3 protein: CASSLTGTSGGYEQFF. The CDR3 DNA reads as TGTGCCAGCAGCTTAACTGGGACTAGCGGTGGGTATGAGCAGTTCTTC. The chain couples TRBV7-2 to TRBJ2-1, with 11 nucleotides matching TRBD2. CDR3 length: 16 amino acids. Trimming removed 2 bases from V and 8 bases from J; junction bases left unmatched: 8. Germline lookup yields CDR1 SGHTA and CDR2 FQGNSA.

This clone was recorded only once. The V and J genes are TRBV6-5 and TRBJ2-2; the match to TRBD2 covers 11 bases. The CDR3 is 15 amino acids. Germline-derived CDR1 and CDR2 are MNHEY and SVGAGI. Trimming cost V 6 bases and J 6 bases; bases outside gene matches: 6. DNA for the CDR3: TGTGCCAGCAGGGCCCCGGGACTAGCGGCCGGGGAGCTGTTTTTT. This sequence encodes CASRAPGLAAGELFF.

This chain uses TRBV15 with TRBJ1-6; maybe TRBD1 (5 bases). The CDR3 sequence is 16 residues long. Germline assignment: CDR1 LNHNV and CDR2 YYDKDF (reference sequence). Trimming removed 0 bases from V and 10 bases from J, with 16 bases in between. The CDR3 region is CATSREAAGGNSPLHF. CDR3 bases: TGTGCCACCAGCAGAGAGGCAGCGGGGGGAAACTCACCCCTCCACTTT.

This clone was counted once. The chain employs TRBV7-9 and TRBJ2-2; possible D gene TRBD1, 5 bases. In germline, CDR1 is SEHNR, CDR2 FQNEAQ (reference sequence). Between the trimmed V and J ends, which lost 7 bases and 4 bases, there was a span of 10 bases. This CDR3 has 13 residues. CDR3 coding DNA: TGTGCCAGCACCGACAGTTTCACCGGGGAGCTGTTTTTT. This gives the protein CASTDSFTGELFF. The variable domain in full, completed from reference TRBV7-9 and TRBJ2-2, reads DTGVSQNPRHKITKRGQNVTFRCDPISEHNRLYWYRQTLGQGPEFLTYFQNEAQLEKSRLLSDRFSAERPKGSFSTLEIQRTEQGDSAMYLCASTDSFTGELFFGEGSRLTVL.

This CDR3 reads CASSPGGGDTQYF. The DNA of the CDR3 is TGTGCCAGCAGCCCCGGCGGAGGAGATACGCAGTATTTT. The chain employs TRBV5-5 and TRBJ2-3; D is possibly TRBD2 (5 bases). This CDR3 is 13 amino acids long. CDR1 is SGHKS and CDR2 is YYEKEE in the germline V gene (reference sequence). V was trimmed by 4 bases and J by 5 bases, leaving 11 bases between them.

This clone was picked up a small number of times. The chain couples TRBV2 to TRBJ2-1, with TRBD2 matching over 7 bases. Looked up from germline, CDR1 is SNHLY and CDR2 is FYNNEI. The CDR3 has 16 residues. The CDR3 DNA follows: TGTGACTTCGGGCGGGAGATCGGAAATTCAGGTAATGAGCAGTTCTTC. This encodes CDFGREIGNSGNEQFF.

The V and J genes are TRBV15 and TRBJ1-3; D is ambiguous. The CDR3 runs 13 residues. Germline lookup yields CDR1 LNHNV and CDR2 YYDKDF (reference sequence). V shed 0 bases and J shed 10 bases, with 10 bases lying between them. CDR3 loop: CATSRDTRSTIYF. CDR3 nucleotides: TGTGCCACCAGCAGAGATACTCGTTCGACCATATATTTT.

The chain links TRBV7-2 to TRBJ2-2; unclear D gene. Trimming took off 5 bases at V and 2 bases at J, with 12 bases between the two ends. Per the germline V gene, CDR1 is SGHTA and CDR2 is FQGNSA. CDR3 size: 15 residues. The CDR3 here is CASSPWWPNTGELFF. CDR3 in DNA: TGTGCCAGCAGCCCCTGGTGGCCAAACACCGGGGAGCTGTTTTTT.

The V and J genes are TRBV27 and TRBJ1-2; tentative D call: TRBD1 (5 bases). CDR3 length equals 14 residues. Trimming pared 1 base from V and 8 bases from J, leaving 14 bases between. The V gene's germline CDR1 is MNHEY and CDR2 SMNVEV (reference sequence). The CDR3 DNA sequence: TGTGCCAGCAGTTTATTATCAGGGATGGGCGGCTACACCTTC. Protein sequence: CASSLLSGMGGYTF.

CDR3 region: CASRRTTNEKLFF. CDR3 coding DNA: TGTGCCAGCAGACGTACAACTAATGAAAAACTGTTTTTT. The chain couples TRBV6-6 to TRBJ1-4; no clear D. With 6 bases removed from V and 0 bases from J, the gap between germline ends came to 5 bases. Germline lookup yields CDR1 MNHNY and CDR2 SVGAGI (reference sequence). The CDR3 loop spans 13 amino acids.

The genes are TRBV4-2 and TRBJ2-3; the D gene is possibly TRBD2 (6 bases). The CDR3 extends over 13 amino acids. Germline V gene sequence: CDR1 LGHNA, CDR2 YNFKEQ. The V and J ends lost 4 bases and 7 bases respectively, with 12 bases between them. CDR3 region: CASSPSSGHTQYF. The CDR3, as DNA: TGTGCCAGCAGCCCCTCGAGCGGGCATACGCAGTATTTT.

The chain carries TRBV2 and TRBJ2-1; D is undetermined. The CDR3 loop spans 14 amino acids. With 10 bases removed from V and 0 bases from J, the gap between germline ends came to 13 bases. Germline V gene data show CDR1 as SNHLY and CDR2 as FYNNEI. The CDR3 nucleotides are TGTGCCACCGACGGCGCTAGCTCCTACAATGAGCAGTTCTTC. It is translated as CATDGASSYNEQFF.